The 28 T cell receptor beta chains presented below share a single source sample, sequenced in a study of cytomegalovirus exposure and HLA in healthy donors. PCR primers comprised 60 Vbeta and 13 Jbeta primers. Using immunoSEQ multiplex PCR, the repertoire was profiled, and TCRdb retains in-frame clones only, with some absent. This table holds some 160,000 clones, 77% found once. Material: PBMCs. The receptors here all came from a woman in her 30s in good health and CMV-seronegative.

The genes are TRBV7-3 and TRBJ2-2, with 11 bases that match TRBD2. Trimming removed 2 bases from V and 7 bases from J; junction bases left unmatched: 9. The CDR3 has 17 amino acids. Germline V gene data show CDR1 as SGHTA and CDR2 as FQGTGA. CDR3 residues: CASSLGRLAGGNGELFF. The CDR3 DNA is TGTGCCAGCAGCTTAGGGCGGCTAGCGGGAGGAAACGGGGAGCTGTTTTTT.

The genes are TRBV28 and TRBJ1-5; 9 positions agree with TRBD1. From germline, CDR1 is MDHEN and CDR2 SYDVKM. V lost 4 bases and J lost 0; bases outside the gene matches: 4. CDR3 length: 16 residues. The CDR3 DNA is TGTGCCAGCAGTTACGGGACAGGGTATAGCAATCAGCCCCAGCATTTT. Translation gives CASSYGTGYSNQPQHF.

The gene calls are TRBV10-3 and TRBJ1-2, with D possibly TRBD1 on 6 matching bases. Germline CDR1 ENHRY, CDR2 SYGVKD. Trimming left V 3 bases short and J 3 bases short, with 8 bases between. The CDR3 is 13 amino acids. CDR3 in DNA: TGTGCCATCAGTGAAGACAGGTACTATGGCTACACCTTC. Encoded protein: CAISEDRYYGYTF.

This rearrangement joins TRBV9 to TRBJ1-2; D unresolved. CDR3 length: 15 residues. V lost 0 bases and J 0 bases, leaving 9 bases between the germline ends. Germline CDR1 reads SGDLS; CDR2 reads YYNGEE. CDR3 loop: CASSVAGRANYGYTF. The CDR3 DNA sequence: TGTGCCAGCAGCGTAGCAGGCCGAGCTAACTATGGCTACACCTTC.

V is TRBV27 and J is TRBJ2-6; 8 bases are shared with TRBD1. Trimming at V came to 1 base and at J to 2 bases, leaving 4 bases not matched to a gene. The germline CDR1 and CDR2 sequences are MNHEY and SMNVEV (reference sequence). CDR3 length equals 17 residues. CDR3 in amino acids: CASSLLTGAAGANVLTF. CDR3 sequence (DNA): TGTGCCAGCAGTTTATTGACAGGGGCTGCTGGGGCCAACGTCCTGACTTTC.

This clone was seen once. The chain couples TRBV6-1 to TRBJ1-2; D is possibly TRBD1 (6 bases). Germline CDR1 reads MNHNS; CDR2 reads SASEGT. The V end lost 3 bases, the J end lost 0 bases, and 11 bases lay between the germline ends. The CDR3 runs to 15 residues. CDR3 amino acids: CASSEDSGSNYGYTF. In DNA, the CDR3 is TGTGCCAGCAGTGAGGACAGCGGCTCTAACTATGGCTACACCTTC.

The rearrangement uses TRBV30 and TRBJ2-3; no reliable D call. This CDR3 has 12 residues. Trimming cost V 1 base and J 9 bases, with 11 bases left between them. CDR1 and CDR2 (germline): GTSNPN, SVGIG (reference sequence). The CDR3 bases are TGTGCCTGGAGTGAACGACAATGGACGCAGTATTTT. Protein sequence: CAWSERQWTQYF.

This clone was recorded once. The chain employs TRBV7-7 and TRBJ2-1; the match to TRBD1 covers 10 bases. CDR1 and CDR2 (germline): SSHAT, FNYEAQ (reference sequence). V lost 4 bases, J lost 4 bases, and 4 bases stayed unmatched. The CDR3 is made up of 15 amino acids. The CDR3 nucleotides are TGTGCCAGCAGCTCCGGGACAGGGGCATACAATGAGCAGTTCTTC. It specifies CASSSGTGAYNEQFF. The full variable domain, in which reference TRBV7-7 and TRBJ2-1 provide the parts outside the CDR3, is GAGVSQSPRYKVTKRGQDVTLRCDPISSHATLYWYQQALGQGPEFLTYFNYEAQPDKSGLPSDRFSAERPEGSISTLTIQRTEQRDSAMYRCASSSGTGAYNEQFFGPGTRLTVL.

This chain joins TRBV9 and TRBJ2-3; 11 bases align to TRBD2. The germline CDR1 and CDR2 sequences are SGDLS and YYNGEE. The V segment lost 2 bases and the J segment 2 bases; nucleotides outside the gene matches: 7. This CDR3 comprises 17 residues. The CDR3 here is CASSVPIAGGNTDTQYF. The CDR3 bases are TGTGCCAGCAGCGTGCCCATAGCGGGAGGGAACACAGATACGCAGTATTTT. Complete variable domain (other parts from reference TRBV9 and TRBJ2-3): DSGVTQTPKHLITATGQRVTLRCSPRSGDLSVYWYQQSLDQGLQFLIQYYNGEERAKGNILERFSAQQFPDLHSELNLSSLELGDSALYFCASSVPIAGGNTDTQYFGPGTRLTVL.

V usage is TRBV5-1 and J usage is TRBJ1-1; 7 bases agree with TRBD1. CDR3 length equals 18 residues. The germline gives CDR1 SGHRS, CDR2 YFSETQ. The ends lost 0 bases at V and 0 bases at J; junction bases unmatched: 11. Written as DNA, the CDR3 is TGCGCCAGCAGCTTGGTCACGACAGGGAGCGGCATGAACACTGAAGCTTTCTTT. Its translation: CASSLVTTGSGMNTEAFF.

V gene TRBV2 combines with J gene TRBJ2-5; 9 positions match TRBD1. This CDR3 region has 14 residues. Germline trimming cut 5 bases from V and 0 bases from J; bases unmatched to any gene: 1. The germline V gene encodes CDR1 SNHLY and CDR2 FYNNEI. The CDR3 nucleotides are TGTGCCAGCAGTCGGGACAGGGACCAAGAGACCCAGTACTTC. As protein: CASSRDRDQETQYF.

The genes are TRBV4-2 and TRBJ2-7; 10 bases are a match to TRBD2. The V gene end was trimmed by 2 bases and the J gene end by 5 bases; junction bases not matched to a gene: 9. Looked up from germline, CDR1 is LGHNA and CDR2 is YNFKEQ. The CDR3 spans 16 residues. CDR3 protein: CASSQISGRAGNEQYF. The CDR3 bases are TGTGCCAGCAGCCAAATCAGCGGGAGGGCCGGGAACGAGCAGTACTTC.

This chain connects TRBV11-3 to TRBJ2-7; 8 bases map to TRBD1. After removal of 1 base from V and 3 bases from J, the junction contained 5 bases not matched to a gene. The germline V gene has CDR1 SGHNT and CDR2 YENEEA. The CDR3 is 15 residues long. The CDR3 sequence is CASSLGAGGFYEQYF. CDR3 coding DNA: TGTGCCAGCAGCTTAGGGGCAGGGGGCTTCTACGAGCAGTACTTC.

This clone was observed a few times. This chain joins TRBV5-1 and TRBJ2-5; maybe TRBD2 (6 bases). The CDR3 has 14 amino acids. The germline V gene has CDR1 SGHRS and CDR2 YFSETQ. Deletions cut 6 bases from V and 2 bases from J, with 14 bases between. The CDR3 sequence is CASTSFGGQETQYF. CDR3 sequence (DNA): TGCGCCAGCACCTCTTTTGGGGGGCAAGAGACCCAGTACTTC.

This chain links TRBV9 with TRBJ2-5; 9 bases match TRBD1. The CDR3 runs to 15 residues. Germline values: CDR1 SGDLS, CDR2 YYNGEE. V dropped 4 bases and J dropped 2; count of bases not matched to a gene: 6. CDR3 sequence (DNA): TGTGCCAGCAGCCGTACGGGACAGGGACAAGAGACCCAGTACTTC. Translating it yields CASSRTGQGQETQYF.

This rearrangement joins TRBV5-1 to TRBJ2-5; possibly TRBD2 for D (6 bases). With 0 bases removed from V and 7 bases from J, the gap between germline ends came to 13 bases. The germline CDR1 and CDR2 sequences are SGHRS and YFSETQ. The CDR3 covers 14 residues. The CDR3 protein is CASSLDPGVGTQYF. Written as DNA, the CDR3 is TGCGCCAGCAGCTTGGATCCGGGGGTGGGGACCCAGTACTTC.

The CDR3 loop reads CASSLVPRGRLNTEAFF. The CDR3 DNA reads as TGTGCCAGCAGCTTAGTCCCCAGGGGGCGTTTGAACACTGAAGCTTTCTTT. The V call is TRBV7-2, the J call TRBJ1-1; 8 bases are shared with TRBD1. Germline CDR1 is SGHTA and CDR2 is FQGNSA. The CDR3 has 17 residues. Trimming removed 1 base from V and 0 bases from J; junction bases left unmatched: 7.

The V and J genes are TRBV7-9 and TRBJ1-1; D not certain. Between the trimmed V and J ends, which lost 3 bases and 0 bases, there was a span of 8 bases. From germline, CDR1 is SEHNR and CDR2 FQNEAQ (reference sequence). The CDR3 spans 14 residues. CDR3 loop: CASSFRGVNTEAFF. The CDR3 bases are TGTGCCAGCAGCTTCCGCGGGGTGAACACTGAAGCTTTCTTT.

V usage is TRBV4-3 and J usage is TRBJ2-7; D is perhaps TRBD2 (6 bases). Germline CDR1 reads LGHNA; CDR2 reads YSLEER. This CDR3 is 15 amino acids long. Deletions cut 0 bases from V and 0 bases from J, with 9 bases between. The CDR3 is CASSQDLGSSYEQYF. The CDR3 nucleotides are TGCGCCAGCAGCCAAGACCTCGGGAGCTCCTACGAGCAGTACTTC.

The sample holds a few counts of this clone. This chain links TRBV28 with TRBJ2-7; D is undetermined. Trimming took 6 bases from V and 2 from J, leaving 14 bases between them. This CDR3 spans 14 amino acids. The germline V gene has CDR1 MDHEN and CDR2 SYDVKM. CDR3 sequence reads: CASRAGTIPYEQYF. The CDR3, as DNA: TGTGCCAGCAGGGCCGGAACTATCCCCTACGAGCAGTACTTC.

The gene calls are TRBV7-9 and TRBJ1-1; TRBD1 matches 8 bases. The germline CDR1 and CDR2 sequences are SEHNR and FQNEAQ (reference sequence). V lost 3 bases to trimming and J lost 5 bases; unmatched junction nucleotides: 5. This CDR3 is 14 amino acids long. CDR3 in DNA: TGTGCCAGCAGCTTCGGACAGGGCTATACTGAAGCTTTCTTT. Protein product: CASSFGQGYTEAFF.

This clone showed up just a few times. Other DNA sequences in this specimen translate into the identical CDR3. The rearrangement joins TRBV6-5 to TRBJ1-1, with 8 bases identical to TRBD1. The CDR3 length is 13 residues. V lost 5 bases, J lost 1 base, and 0 bases stayed unmatched. Germline loops: CDR1 MNHEY, CDR2 SVGAGI. CDR3 region: CASSGQGNTEAFF. DNA of the CDR3: TGTGCCAGCAGTGGACAGGGGAACACTGAAGCTTTCTTT.

The chain carries TRBV7-9 and TRBJ1-3; 8 nucleotides align to TRBD1. The CDR3 has 17 amino acids. Unmatched junction bases numbered 11, after V lost 4 bases and J lost 3 bases. CDR1 is SEHNR and CDR2 is FQNEAQ in the germline V gene (reference sequence). The CDR3 coding sequence is TGTGCCAGCAGCTCGTACCGGACAGGGTCTTTTGGAAACACCATATATTTT. Protein: CASSSYRTGSFGNTIYF.

The V gene is TRBV27, the J gene TRBJ1-6, with a tentative D call TRBD1 (5 bases). Germline V gene lookup returns CDR1 MNHEY and CDR2 SMNVEV (reference sequence). This CDR3 contains 18 residues. V dropped 6 bases and J dropped 7 bases, with 25 bases sitting between them. CDR3 loop: CASSRLGAFSSSNSPLHF. Here the CDR3 DNA reads TGTGCCAGCAGCCGACTTGGGGCATTTAGTAGTTCGAATTCACCCCTCCACTTT.

The chain links TRBV9 to TRBJ2-2; 9 nucleotides align to TRBD2. CDR3 length: 15 amino acids. CDR1 SGDLS and CDR2 YYNGEE come from the germline V gene. V gave up 0 bases and J gave up 6 bases; unmatched junction bases: 3. CDR3 protein: CASSVVSGRAGELFF. DNA of the CDR3: TGTGCCAGCAGCGTAGTTAGCGGGAGAGCCGGGGAGCTGTTTTTT.

This clone was detected only once. V gene TRBV7-2 combines with J gene TRBJ2-7; D not certain. Germline lookup yields CDR1 SGHTA and CDR2 FQGNSA. CDR3 length equals 13 residues. V was cut by 5 bases and J by 4 bases, with 12 bases left in between. CDR3 in DNA: TGTGCCAGCAGCCCCTATATCCGGTACGAGCAGTACTTC. Residues: CASSPYIRYEQYF.

The rearrangement uses TRBV19 and TRBJ2-6, with TRBD2 identical over 8 bases. V lost 3 bases to trimming and J lost 3 bases; unmatched junction nucleotides: 4. The germline gives CDR1 LNHDA, CDR2 SQIVND (reference sequence). The length of the CDR3 is 16 residues. This CDR3 reads CASSILRGGGANVLTF. CDR3 DNA sequence: TGTGCCAGTAGTATCCTCCGGGGGGGTGGGGCCAACGTCCTGACTTTC.

The rearrangement joins TRBV30 to TRBJ1-3; tentatively, D is TRBD1 (5 bases). Germline V gene lookup returns CDR1 GTSNPN and CDR2 SVGIG (reference sequence). V was clipped by 0 bases and J by 0 bases, with 18 bases between them. CDR3 size: 18 residues. CDR3 protein: CAWSVPGRGGSSGNTIYF. The CDR3 region has the DNA TGTGCCTGGAGTGTACCGGGTCGCGGGGGATCCTCTGGAAACACCATATATTTT.